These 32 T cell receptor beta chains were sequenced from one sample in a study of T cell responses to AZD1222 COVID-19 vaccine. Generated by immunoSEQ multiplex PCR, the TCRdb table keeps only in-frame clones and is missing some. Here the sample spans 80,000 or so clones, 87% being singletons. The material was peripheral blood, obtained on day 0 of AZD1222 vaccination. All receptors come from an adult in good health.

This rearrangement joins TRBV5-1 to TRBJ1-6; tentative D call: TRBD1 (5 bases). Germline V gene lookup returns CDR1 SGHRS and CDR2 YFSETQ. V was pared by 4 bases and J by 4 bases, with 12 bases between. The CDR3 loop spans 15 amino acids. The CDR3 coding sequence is TGCGCCAGCAGCCCCGGGGGGGGGTATAATTCACCCCTCCACTTT. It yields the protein CASSPGGGYNSPLHF.

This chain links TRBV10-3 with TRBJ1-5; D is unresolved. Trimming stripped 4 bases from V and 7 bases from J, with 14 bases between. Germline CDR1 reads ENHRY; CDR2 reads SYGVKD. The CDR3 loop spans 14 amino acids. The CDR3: CAISAQNSGQPQHF. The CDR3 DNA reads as TGTGCCATCAGTGCTCAGAACTCTGGGCAGCCCCAGCATTTT.

The DNA of the CDR3 is TGTGCCTGGAGTAGGGGTGATAATCAGCCCCAGCATTTT. Translated, it gives CAWSRGDNQPQHF. The rearrangement uses TRBV30 and TRBJ1-5; possible D gene TRBD1, 5 bases. CDR3 size: 13 residues. Germline loops: CDR1 GTSNPN, CDR2 SVGIG (reference sequence). V was cut by 2 bases and J by 4 bases, with 9 bases left in between.

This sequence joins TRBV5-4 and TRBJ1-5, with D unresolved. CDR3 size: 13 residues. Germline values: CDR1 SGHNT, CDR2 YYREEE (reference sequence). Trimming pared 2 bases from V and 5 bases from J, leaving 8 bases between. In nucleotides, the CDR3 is TGTGCCAGCAGCTTTAAACCCGATCAGCCCCAGCATTTT. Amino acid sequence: CASSFKPDQPQHF. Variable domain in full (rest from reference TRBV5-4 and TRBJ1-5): ETGVTQSPTHLIKTRGQQVTLRCSSQSGHNTVSWYQQALGQGPQFIFQYYREEENGRGNFPPRFSGLQFPNYSSELNVNALELDDSALYLCASSFKPDQPQHFGDGTRLSIL.

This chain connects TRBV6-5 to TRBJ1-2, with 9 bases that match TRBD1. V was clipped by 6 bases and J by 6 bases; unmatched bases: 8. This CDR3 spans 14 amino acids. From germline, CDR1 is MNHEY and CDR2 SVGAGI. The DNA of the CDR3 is TGTGCCAGCAGAGGGACAGGGACTACGAATGGCTACACCTTC. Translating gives CASRGTGTTNGYTF.

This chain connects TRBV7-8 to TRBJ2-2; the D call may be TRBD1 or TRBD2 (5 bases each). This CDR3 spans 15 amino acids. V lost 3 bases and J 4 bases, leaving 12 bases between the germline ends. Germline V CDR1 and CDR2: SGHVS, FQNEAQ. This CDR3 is CASSFPRGRTGELFF. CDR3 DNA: TGTGCCAGCAGCTTTCCCCGGGGCCGCACCGGGGAGCTGTTTTTT.

The CDR3 DNA reads as TGCGCCAGCAGCTTAGTGGCCGGAGTAAATGAAAAACTGTTTTTT. Protein sequence: CASSLVAGVNEKLFF. V is TRBV5-1 and J is TRBJ1-4; no clear D. V dropped 2 bases and J dropped 5 bases, with 13 bases sitting between them. CDR1 SGHRS and CDR2 YFSETQ come from the germline V gene. The CDR3 is made up of 15 amino acids.

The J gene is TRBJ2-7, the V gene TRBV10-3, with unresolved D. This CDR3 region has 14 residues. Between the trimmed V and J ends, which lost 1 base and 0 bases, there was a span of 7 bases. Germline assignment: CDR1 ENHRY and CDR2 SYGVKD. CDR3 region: CAISELSSSYEQYF. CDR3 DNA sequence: TGTGCCATCAGTGAGTTGTCCAGCTCCTACGAGCAGTACTTC.

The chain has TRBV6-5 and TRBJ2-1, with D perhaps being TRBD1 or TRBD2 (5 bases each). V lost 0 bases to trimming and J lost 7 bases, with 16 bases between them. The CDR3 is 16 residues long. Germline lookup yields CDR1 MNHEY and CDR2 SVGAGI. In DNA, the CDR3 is TGTGCCAGCAGTTACTCGGGAAGGGGAGAAGGAAATGAGCAGTTCTTC. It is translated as CASSYSGRGEGNEQFF.

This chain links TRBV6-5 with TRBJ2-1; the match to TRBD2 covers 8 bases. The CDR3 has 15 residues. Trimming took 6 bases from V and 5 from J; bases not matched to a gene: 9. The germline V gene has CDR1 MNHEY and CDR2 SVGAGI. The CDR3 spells CASSSPTGGHNEQFF. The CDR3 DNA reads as TGTGCCAGCAGCTCCCCCACGGGAGGGCACAATGAGCAGTTCTTC.

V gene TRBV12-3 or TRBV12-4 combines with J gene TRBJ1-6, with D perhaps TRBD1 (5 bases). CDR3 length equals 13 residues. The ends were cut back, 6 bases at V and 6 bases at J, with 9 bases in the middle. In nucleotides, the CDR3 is TGTGCCAGCAGCCTAGGGGTTAATTCACCCCTCCACTTT. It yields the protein CASSLGVNSPLHF.

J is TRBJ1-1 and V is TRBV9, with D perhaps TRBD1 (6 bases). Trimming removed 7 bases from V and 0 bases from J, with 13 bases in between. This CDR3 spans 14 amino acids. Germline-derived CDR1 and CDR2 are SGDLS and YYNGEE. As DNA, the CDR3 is TGTGCCAGCGCGGGGGGCTTCGTGAACACTGAAGCTTTCTTT. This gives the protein CASAGGFVNTEAFF.

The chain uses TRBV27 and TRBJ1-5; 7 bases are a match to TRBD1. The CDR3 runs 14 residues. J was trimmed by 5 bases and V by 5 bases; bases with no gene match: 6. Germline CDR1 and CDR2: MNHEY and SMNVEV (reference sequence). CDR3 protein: CASSNRGGHQPQHF. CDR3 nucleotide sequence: TGTGCCAGCAGTAACAGGGGAGGACATCAGCCCCAGCATTTT.

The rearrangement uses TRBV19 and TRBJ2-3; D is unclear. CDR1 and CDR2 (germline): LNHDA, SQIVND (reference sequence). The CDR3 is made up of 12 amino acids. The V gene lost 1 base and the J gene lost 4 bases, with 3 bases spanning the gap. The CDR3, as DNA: TGTGCCAGTAGTATAGCAGCAGATACGCAGTATTTT. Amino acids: CASSIAADTQYF.

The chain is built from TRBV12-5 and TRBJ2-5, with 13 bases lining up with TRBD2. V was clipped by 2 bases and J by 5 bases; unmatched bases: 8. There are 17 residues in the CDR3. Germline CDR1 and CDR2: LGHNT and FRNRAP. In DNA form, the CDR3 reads TGTGCTAGTGGTTTGCCAACGACTAGCGGGAGGCGGGAGACCCAGTACTTC. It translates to CASGLPTTSGRRETQYF.

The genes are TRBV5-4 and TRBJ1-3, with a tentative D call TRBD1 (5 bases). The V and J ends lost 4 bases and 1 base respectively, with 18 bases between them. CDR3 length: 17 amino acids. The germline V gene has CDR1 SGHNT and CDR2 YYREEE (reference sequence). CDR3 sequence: CASSPNSGRRSGNTIYF. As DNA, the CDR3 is TGTGCCAGCAGCCCAAATTCAGGGAGGAGATCTGGAAACACCATATATTTT.

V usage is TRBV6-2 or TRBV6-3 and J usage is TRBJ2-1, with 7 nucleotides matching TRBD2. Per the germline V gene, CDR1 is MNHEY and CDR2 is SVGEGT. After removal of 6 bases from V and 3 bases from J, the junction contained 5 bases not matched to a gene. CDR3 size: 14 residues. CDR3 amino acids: CASSPGTIYNEQFF. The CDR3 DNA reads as TGTGCCAGCAGCCCCGGGACTATCTACAATGAGCAGTTCTTC.

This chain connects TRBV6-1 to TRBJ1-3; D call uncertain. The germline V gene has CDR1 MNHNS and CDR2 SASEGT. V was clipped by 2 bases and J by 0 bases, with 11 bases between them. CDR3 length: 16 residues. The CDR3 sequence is CASSEFGVSSGNTIYF. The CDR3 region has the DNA TGTGCCAGCAGTGAATTCGGGGTTAGCTCTGGAAACACCATATATTTT.

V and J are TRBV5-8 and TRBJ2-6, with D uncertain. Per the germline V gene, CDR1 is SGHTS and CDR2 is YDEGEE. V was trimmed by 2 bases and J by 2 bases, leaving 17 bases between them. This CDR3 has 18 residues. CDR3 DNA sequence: TGTGCCAGCAGCTTACTCATAGTAATAGGTCCTGGGGCCAACGTCCTGACTTTC. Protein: CASSLLIVIGPGANVLTF. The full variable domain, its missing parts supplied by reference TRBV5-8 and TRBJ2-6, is EAGVTQSPTHLIKTRGQQATLRCSPISGHTSVYWYQQALGLGLQFLLWYDEGEERNRGNFPPRFSGRQFPNYSSELNVNALELEDSALYLCASSLLIVIGPGANVLTFGAGSRLTVL.

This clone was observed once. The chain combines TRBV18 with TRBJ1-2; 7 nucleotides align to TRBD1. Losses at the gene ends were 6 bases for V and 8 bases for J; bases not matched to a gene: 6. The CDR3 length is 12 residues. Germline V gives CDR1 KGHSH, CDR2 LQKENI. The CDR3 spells CASSPDRDGYTF. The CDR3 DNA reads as TGTGCCAGCTCCCCCGACAGGGACGGCTACACCTTC.

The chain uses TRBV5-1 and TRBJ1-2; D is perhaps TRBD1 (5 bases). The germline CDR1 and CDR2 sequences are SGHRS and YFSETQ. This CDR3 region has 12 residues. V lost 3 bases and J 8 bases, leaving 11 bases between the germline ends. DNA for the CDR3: TGCGCCAGCAGCTCCCAGGGCAGAGGCTACACCTTC. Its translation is CASSSQGRGYTF.

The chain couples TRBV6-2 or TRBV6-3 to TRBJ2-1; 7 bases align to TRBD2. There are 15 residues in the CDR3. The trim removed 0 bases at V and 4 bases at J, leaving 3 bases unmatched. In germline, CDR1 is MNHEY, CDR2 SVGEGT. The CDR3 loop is CASSYSTSAYNEQFF. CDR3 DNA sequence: TGTGCCAGCAGTTACTCTACTAGCGCGTACAATGAGCAGTTCTTC.

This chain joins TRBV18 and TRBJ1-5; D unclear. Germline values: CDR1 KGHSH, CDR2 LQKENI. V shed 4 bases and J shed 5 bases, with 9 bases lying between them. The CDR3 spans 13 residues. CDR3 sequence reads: CASSRTPDQPQHF. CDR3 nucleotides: TGTGCCAGCTCACGGACTCCCGATCAGCCCCAGCATTTT.

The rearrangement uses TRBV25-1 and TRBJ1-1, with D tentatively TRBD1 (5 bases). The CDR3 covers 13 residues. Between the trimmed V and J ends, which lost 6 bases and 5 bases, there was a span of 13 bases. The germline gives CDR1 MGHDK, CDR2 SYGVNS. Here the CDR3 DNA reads TGTGCCAGCAGCTTACTCGGGGGGACTGAAGCTTTCTTT. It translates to CASSLLGGTEAFF.

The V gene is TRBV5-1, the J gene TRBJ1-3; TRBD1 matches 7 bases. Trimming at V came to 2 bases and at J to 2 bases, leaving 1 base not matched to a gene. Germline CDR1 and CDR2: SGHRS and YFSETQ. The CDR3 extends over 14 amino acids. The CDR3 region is CASSFTGAGNTIYF. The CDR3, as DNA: TGCGCCAGCAGCTTTACAGGGGCTGGAAACACCATATATTTT.

The CDR3 region has the DNA TGTGCCAGCAGCCCACAGGACGGTAATGAAAAACTGTTTTTT. Amino acid sequence: CASSPQDGNEKLFF. The V call is TRBV9, the J call TRBJ1-4, with D tentatively TRBD1 (5 bases). The CDR3 sequence is 14 residues long. Between the trimmed V and J ends, which lost 4 bases and 4 bases, there was a span of 11 bases. Germline V gene sequence: CDR1 SGDLS, CDR2 YYNGEE.

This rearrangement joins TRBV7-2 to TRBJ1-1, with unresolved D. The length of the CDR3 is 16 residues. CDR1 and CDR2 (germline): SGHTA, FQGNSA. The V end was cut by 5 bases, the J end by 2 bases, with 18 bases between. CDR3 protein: CASSRLILAINTEAFF. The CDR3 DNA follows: TGTGCCAGCAGCCGCCTAATTCTGGCGATCAACACTGAAGCTTTCTTT.

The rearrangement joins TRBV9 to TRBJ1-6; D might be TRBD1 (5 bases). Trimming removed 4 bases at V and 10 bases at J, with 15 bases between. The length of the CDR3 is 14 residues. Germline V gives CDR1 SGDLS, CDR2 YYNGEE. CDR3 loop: CASSIRQPGSPLHF. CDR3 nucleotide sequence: TGTGCCAGCAGCATCCGACAGCCGGGGTCACCCCTCCACTTT.

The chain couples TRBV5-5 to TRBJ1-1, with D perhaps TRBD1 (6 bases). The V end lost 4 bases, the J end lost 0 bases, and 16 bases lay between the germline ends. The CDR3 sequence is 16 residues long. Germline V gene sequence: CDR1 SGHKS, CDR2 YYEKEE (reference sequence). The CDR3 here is CASSKGRGRVNTEAFF. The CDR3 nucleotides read TGTGCCAGCAGCAAAGGCAGGGGAAGGGTGAACACTGAAGCTTTCTTT.

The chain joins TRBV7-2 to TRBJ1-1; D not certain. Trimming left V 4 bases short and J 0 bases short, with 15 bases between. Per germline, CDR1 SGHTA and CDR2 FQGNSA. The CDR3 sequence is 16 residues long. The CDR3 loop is CASSSQIARMNTEAFF. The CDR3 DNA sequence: TGTGCCAGCAGCTCCCAGATAGCCAGGATGAACACTGAAGCTTTCTTT.

The CDR3 reads CASRTPGTGFVRYEQYF. CDR3 in DNA: TGTGCCAGCAGGACCCCCGGGACAGGGTTCGTGCGTTACGAGCAGTACTTC. The chain has TRBV2 and TRBJ2-7; TRBD1 matches at 9 bases. V dropped 6 bases and J dropped 4; count of bases not matched to a gene: 16. The CDR3 extends over 17 amino acids. Looked up from germline, CDR1 is SNHLY and CDR2 is FYNNEI.

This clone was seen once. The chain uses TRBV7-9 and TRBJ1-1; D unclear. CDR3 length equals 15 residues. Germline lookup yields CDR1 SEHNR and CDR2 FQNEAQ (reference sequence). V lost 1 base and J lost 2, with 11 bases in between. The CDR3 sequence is CASSLGSGINTEAFF. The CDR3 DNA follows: TGTGCCAGCAGCTTAGGATCTGGAATAAACACTGAAGCTTTCTTT.